This T cell receptor (beta chain) was found in a study of T cells in localized non-small cell lung cancer. Study-wide results and limits: The study sequenced only one region of the tumor. As a result, intratumor heterogeneity could not be excluded and remains possible. Researchers found a median around 50 of the top 100 tumor clones in adjacent lung. Among the tissues sampled, uninvolved adjacent lung had the highest T cell clonality, above tumor.

Clones were read by immunoSEQ multiplex PCR, and TCRdb kept only the in-frame ones, dropping some. The sample lists under 10,000 clones, roughly 87% occurring once. Concerning this clone itself: Its antigen is unidentified.

V lost 2 bases to trimming and J lost 1 base; unmatched junction nucleotides: 3. From germline, CDR1 is SGHDT and CDR2 YYEEEE. This CDR3 comprises 15 residues. The clonotype comes from a male donor aged 60 or over with stage III squamous cell lung carcinoma. The sample here was peripheral blood, taken before any cancer treatment. The V and J genes are TRBV5-6 and TRBJ2-3; 8 nucleotides line up with TRBD2. Written as DNA, the CDR3 is TGTGCCAGCAGCTTCATACTAGCGGGCACAGATACGCAGTATTTT. It translates to CASSFILAGTDTQYF.